Listed below are T cell receptor beta chains from one sample, sequenced in a study of cytomegalovirus exposure and HLA in healthy donors. TCRdb's table, derived via immunoSEQ multiplex PCR, lists solely in-frame clones and lacks some. The sample carries approximately 170,000 clones, less than 85% recorded once. Input material: PBMCs. Source of these receptors: a boy younger than 10 in good health and CMV-seronegative. CDR3s leave out the opening cysteine and the closing phenylalanine or tryptophan. Each record gives: D gene, V gene, J gene, CDR3 protein. A D gene is named only where the DNA matches it firmly.

>TRBD1|TRBV6-1|TRBJ1-2
ASSVRDRSDYGYT
>TRBD1|TRBV19|TRBJ1-1
ASSMTGGTEAF
>.|TRBV6-6|TRBJ2-1
ASSLYNEQF
>TRBD1|TRBV19|TRBJ2-2
ASSIQGALTGELF
>TRBD2|TRBV5-4|TRBJ2-2
ASSLAGANTGELF
>TRBD2|TRBV28|TRBJ2-5
ASSLWVPGSGRKKETQY
>.|TRBV21-1|TRBJ1-2
ASSKRQVPGGLGYGYT
>TRBD2|TRBV19|TRBJ2-2
ASSSDTSGSRFFSTGELF
>.|TRBV11-3|TRBJ1-1
ASSLQQGTEAF
>.|TRBV6-5|TRBJ2-7
ASSLDPTSSYEQY
>.|TRBV6-5|TRBJ1-2
ASSTGQTYGYT
>TRBD2|TRBV7-8|TRBJ2-1
ASSLDSRLAGVSSYNEQF
>.|TRBV2|TRBJ1-2
ASSESAGGRASNYGYT
>.|TRBV7-9|TRBJ2-1
ASSSTSVASYNEQF
>TRBD2|TRBV6-1|TRBJ2-5
ASSVVAGGQETQY
>TRBD2|TRBV28|TRBJ2-5
ASSPPLYSGRGQTQY
>TRBD1|TRBV18|TRBJ1-2
ASSLTRDSYGYT
>TRBD2|TRBV5-1|TRBJ2-2
ASSPGLAGGAAGELF
>TRBD2|TRBV27|TRBJ2-3
ASSLTGGSTDTQY
>TRBD1|TRBV30|TRBJ1-5
AWRANPGQGARSMFYQPQH
>.|TRBV11-2|TRBJ1-4
ASSAPGPEKLF
>TRBD2|TRBV7-9|TRBJ2-1
ASSPTRTSGGNNEQF
>.|TRBV4-2|TRBJ1-5
ASSQLGGNQPQH
>TRBD1|TRBV28|TRBJ2-1
ASQGADSYNEQF
>TRBD1|TRBV11-3|TRBJ2-1
ASSKTGIGFGNEQF
>TRBD1|TRBV19|TRBJ2-7
ASSTSRTGAYEQY
>TRBD1|TRBV9|TRBJ1-2
ASRDSGNYGYT
>TRBD2|TRBV30|TRBJ2-3
ACKRDSTDTQY
>.|TRBV27|TRBJ1-1
ASSWADRNTEAF
>.|TRBV6-1|TRBJ2-2
ASRKGGETGELF
>TRBD1|TRBV28|TRBJ1-2
ASSFPGGANYGYT
>.|TRBV4-2|TRBJ1-3
ASSQGTGSGNTIY
>TRBD2|TRBV5-1|TRBJ2-5
ASSLVVGLADQETQY
>.|TRBV7-2|TRBJ2-1
ASSYRGRNYNEQF
>.|TRBV27|TRBJ2-2
ASSSATGRVTGELF
>.|TRBV30|TRBJ2-2
AWSRLVATGELF
>TRBD2|TRBV7-9|TRBJ2-3
ASSSTSGGSTDTQY
>TRBD2|TRBV9|TRBJ2-7
ASSVGGAVRTYEQY
>.|TRBV19|TRBJ1-5
ASSVWTSPDQPQH
>.|TRBV11-2|TRBJ2-7
ASSPRLYEQY
>TRBD1|TRBV19|TRBJ1-5
ASRDRKKGRQPQH
>.|TRBV29-1|.
SVETGRGSYNEQF
>.|TRBV19|TRBJ2-2
ASSWGQNTGELF
>.|TRBV10-1|TRBJ1-1
ASRDTLNTEAF
>TRBD2|TRBV4-1|TRBJ2-1
ASSLVSLAREWSYNEQF
>.|TRBV5-4|TRBJ1-1
ASRVQGNTEAF
>TRBD2|TRBV4-1|TRBJ2-1
ASSQVLAGGPNEQF
>.|TRBV6-5|TRBJ1-1
ASGEDTEAF
>.|TRBV5-6|TRBJ1-5
ASSSFQRGNQPQH
>.|TRBV4-1|TRBJ1-4
ASSQVPGATNEKLF
>.|TRBV28|TRBJ2-7
ASSDRARGEQY
>.|TRBV5-1|TRBJ2-1
ASSPSTENEQF
>.|TRBV9|TRBJ1-1
ASSVVPQSRGDEAF
>.|TRBV18|TRBJ1-5
ASSGTINQPQH